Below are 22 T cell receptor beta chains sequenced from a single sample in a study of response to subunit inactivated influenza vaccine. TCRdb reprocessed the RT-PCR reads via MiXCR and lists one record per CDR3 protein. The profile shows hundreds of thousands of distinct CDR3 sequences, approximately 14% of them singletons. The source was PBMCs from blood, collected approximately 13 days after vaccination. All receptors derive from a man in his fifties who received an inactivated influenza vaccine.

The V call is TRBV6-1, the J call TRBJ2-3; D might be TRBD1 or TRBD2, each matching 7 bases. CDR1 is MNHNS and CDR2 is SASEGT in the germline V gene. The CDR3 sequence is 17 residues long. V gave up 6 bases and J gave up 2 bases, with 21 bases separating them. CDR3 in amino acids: CASRDRAFGTTTDTQYF. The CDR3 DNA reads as TGTGCCAGCAGAGACAGGGCCTTTGGGACTACCACAGATACGCAGTATTTT.

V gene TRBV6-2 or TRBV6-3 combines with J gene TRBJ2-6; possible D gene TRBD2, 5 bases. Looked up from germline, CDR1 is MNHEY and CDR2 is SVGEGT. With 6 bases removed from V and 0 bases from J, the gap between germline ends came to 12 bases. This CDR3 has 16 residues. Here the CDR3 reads CASSRTQYSGANVLTF. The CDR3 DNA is TGTGCCAGCAGCCGGACTCAATACTCTGGGGCCAACGTCCTGACTTTC.

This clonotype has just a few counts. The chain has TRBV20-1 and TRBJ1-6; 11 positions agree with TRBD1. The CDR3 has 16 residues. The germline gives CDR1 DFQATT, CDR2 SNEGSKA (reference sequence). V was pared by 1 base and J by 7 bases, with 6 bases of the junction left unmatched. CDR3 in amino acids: CSARGTGGFLNSPLHF. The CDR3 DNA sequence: TGCAGTGCTAGAGGGACAGGGGGCTTTTTGAATTCACCCCTCCACTTT.

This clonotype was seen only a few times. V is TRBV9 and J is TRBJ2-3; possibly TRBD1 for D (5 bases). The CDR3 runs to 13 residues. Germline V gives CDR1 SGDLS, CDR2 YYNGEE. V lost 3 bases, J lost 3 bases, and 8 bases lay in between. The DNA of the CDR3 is TGTGCCAGCAGCGCGACAGCTACAGATACGCAGTATTTT. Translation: CASSATATDTQYF.

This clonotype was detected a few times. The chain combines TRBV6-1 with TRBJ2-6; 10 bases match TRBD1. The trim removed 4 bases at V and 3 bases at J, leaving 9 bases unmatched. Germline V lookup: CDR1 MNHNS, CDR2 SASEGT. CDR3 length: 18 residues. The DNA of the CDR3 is TGTGCCAGCAGTGGACAGACAGGGGGCCTCGGTGGGGCCAACGTCCTGACTTTC. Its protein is CASSGQTGGLGGANVLTF.

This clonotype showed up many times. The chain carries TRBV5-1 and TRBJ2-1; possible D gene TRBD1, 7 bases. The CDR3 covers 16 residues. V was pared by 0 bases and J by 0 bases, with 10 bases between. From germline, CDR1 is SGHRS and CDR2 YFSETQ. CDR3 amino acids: CASSLARGASYNEQFF. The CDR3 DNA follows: TGCGCCAGCAGCTTGGCCAGGGGGGCCTCCTACAATGAGCAGTTCTTC.

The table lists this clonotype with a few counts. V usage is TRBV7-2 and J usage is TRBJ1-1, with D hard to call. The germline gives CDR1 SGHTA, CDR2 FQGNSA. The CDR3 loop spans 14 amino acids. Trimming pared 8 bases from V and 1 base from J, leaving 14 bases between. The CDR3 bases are TGTGCCAGCGCACCCGTGTGGGGGAACACTGAAGCTTTCTTT. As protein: CASAPVWGNTEAFF.

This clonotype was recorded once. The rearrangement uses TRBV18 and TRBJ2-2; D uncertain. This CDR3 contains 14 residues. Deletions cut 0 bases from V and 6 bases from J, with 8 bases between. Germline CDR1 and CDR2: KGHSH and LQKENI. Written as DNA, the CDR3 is TGTGCCAGCTCACCACCAGGGTTTGCCGGGGAGCTGTTTTTT. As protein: CASSPPGFAGELFF.

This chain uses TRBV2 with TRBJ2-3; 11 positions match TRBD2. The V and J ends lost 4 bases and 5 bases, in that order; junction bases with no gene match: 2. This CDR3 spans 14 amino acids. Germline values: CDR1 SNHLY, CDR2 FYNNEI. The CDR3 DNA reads TGTGCCAGCAGTGTAGGGACTAGCGGAGATACGCAGTATTTT. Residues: CASSVGTSGDTQYF.

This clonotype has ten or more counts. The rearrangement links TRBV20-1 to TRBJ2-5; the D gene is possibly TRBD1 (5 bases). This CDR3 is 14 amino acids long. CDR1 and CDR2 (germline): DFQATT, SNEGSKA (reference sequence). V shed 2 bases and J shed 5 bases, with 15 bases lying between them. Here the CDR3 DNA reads TGCAGTGCTAGAAGACAGTTCGTACACGAGACCCAGTACTTC. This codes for CSARRQFVHETQYF.

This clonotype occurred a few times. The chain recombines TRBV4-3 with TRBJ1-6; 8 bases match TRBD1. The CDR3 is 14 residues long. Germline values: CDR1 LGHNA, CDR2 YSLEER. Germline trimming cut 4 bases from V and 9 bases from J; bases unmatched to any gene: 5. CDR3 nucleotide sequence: TGCGCCAGCAGCCGGGACAGGCAGGGTTCACCCCTCCACTTT. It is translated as CASSRDRQGSPLHF.

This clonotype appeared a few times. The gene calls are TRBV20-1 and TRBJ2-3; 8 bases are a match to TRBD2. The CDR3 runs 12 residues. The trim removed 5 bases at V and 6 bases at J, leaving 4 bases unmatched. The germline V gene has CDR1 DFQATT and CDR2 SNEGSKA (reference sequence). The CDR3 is CSARTSRDTQYF. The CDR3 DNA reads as TGCAGTGCTCGGACTAGCAGGGATACGCAGTATTTT.

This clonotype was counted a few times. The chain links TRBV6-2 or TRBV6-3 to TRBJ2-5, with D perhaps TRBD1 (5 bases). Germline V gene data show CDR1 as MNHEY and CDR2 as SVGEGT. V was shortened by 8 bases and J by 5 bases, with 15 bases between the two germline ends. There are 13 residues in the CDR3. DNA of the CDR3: TGTGCCAGCGAGGTGCGGAAGGGGGAGACCCAGTACTTC. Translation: CASEVRKGETQYF.

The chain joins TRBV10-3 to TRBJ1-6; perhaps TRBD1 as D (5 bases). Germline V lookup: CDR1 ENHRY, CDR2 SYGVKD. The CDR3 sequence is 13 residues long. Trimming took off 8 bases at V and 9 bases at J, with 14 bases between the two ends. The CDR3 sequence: CAIGGGEGSPLHF. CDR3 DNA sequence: TGTGCCATCGGGGGTGGCGAGGGTTCACCCCTCCACTTT.

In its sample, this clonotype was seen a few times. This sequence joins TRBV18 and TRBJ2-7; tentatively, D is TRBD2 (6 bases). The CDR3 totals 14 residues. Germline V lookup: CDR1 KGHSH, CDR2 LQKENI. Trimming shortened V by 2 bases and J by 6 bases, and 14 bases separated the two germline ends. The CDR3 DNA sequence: TGTGCCAGCTCACCATCCGTTCAGGGAGGCGAGCAGTACTTC. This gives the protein CASSPSVQGGEQYF. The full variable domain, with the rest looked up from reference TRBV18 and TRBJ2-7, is NAGVMQNPRHLVRRRGQEARLRCSPMKGHSHVYWYRQLPEEGLKFMVYLQKENIIDESGMPKERFSAEFPKEGPSILRIQQVVRGDSAAYFCASSPSVQGGEQYFGPGTRLTVT.

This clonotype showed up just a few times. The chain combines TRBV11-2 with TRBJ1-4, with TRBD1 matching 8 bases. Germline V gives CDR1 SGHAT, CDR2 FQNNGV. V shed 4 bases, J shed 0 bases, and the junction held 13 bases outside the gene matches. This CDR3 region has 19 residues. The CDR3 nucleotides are TGTGCCAGCAGCTCCAGAAGGGCAGGGGGCGGTGCAACTAATGAAAAACTGTTTTTT. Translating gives CASSSRRAGGGATNEKLFF.

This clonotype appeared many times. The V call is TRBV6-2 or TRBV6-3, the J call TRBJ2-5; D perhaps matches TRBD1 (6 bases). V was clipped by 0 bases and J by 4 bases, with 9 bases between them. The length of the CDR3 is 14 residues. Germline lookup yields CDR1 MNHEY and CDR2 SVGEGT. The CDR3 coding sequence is TGTGCCAGCAGTTACTCGACAGGCCGAGAGACCCAGTACTTC. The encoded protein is CASSYSTGRETQYF.

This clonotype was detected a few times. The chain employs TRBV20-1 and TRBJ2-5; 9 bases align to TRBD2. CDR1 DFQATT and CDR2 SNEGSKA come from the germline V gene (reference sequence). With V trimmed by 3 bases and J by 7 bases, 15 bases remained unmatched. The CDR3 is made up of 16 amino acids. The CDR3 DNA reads TGCAGTGCTAGCGGAGAGGCTAGCGGGAACCGAGGGACCCAGTACTTC. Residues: CSASGEASGNRGTQYF.

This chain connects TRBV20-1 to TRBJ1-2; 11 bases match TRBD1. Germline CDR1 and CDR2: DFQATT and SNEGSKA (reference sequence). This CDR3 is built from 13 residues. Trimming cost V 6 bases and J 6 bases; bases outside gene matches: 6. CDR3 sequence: CSAWPGQGDGYTF. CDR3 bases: TGCAGTGCCTGGCCGGGACAGGGGGATGGCTACACCTTC.

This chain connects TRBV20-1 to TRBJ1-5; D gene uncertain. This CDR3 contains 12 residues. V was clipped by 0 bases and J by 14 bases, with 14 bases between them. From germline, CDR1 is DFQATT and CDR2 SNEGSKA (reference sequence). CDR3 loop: CSARDRTGVEHF. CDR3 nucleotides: TGCAGTGCTAGAGACCGGACGGGCGTCGAGCATTTT.

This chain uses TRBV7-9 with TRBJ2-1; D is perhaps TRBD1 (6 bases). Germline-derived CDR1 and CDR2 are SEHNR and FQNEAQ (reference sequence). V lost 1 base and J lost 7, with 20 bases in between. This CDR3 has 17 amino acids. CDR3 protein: CASSLGRNRDLGNEQFF. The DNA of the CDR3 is TGTGCCAGCAGCTTAGGCCGAAACAGGGACCTTGGGAATGAGCAGTTCTTC.

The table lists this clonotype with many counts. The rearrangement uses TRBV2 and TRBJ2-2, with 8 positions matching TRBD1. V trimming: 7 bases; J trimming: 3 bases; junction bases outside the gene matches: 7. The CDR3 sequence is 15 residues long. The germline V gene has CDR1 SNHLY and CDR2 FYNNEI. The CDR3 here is CASTSGGLDTGELFF. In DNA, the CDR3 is TGTGCCAGCACGTCAGGGGGCTTGGACACCGGGGAGCTGTTTTTT.